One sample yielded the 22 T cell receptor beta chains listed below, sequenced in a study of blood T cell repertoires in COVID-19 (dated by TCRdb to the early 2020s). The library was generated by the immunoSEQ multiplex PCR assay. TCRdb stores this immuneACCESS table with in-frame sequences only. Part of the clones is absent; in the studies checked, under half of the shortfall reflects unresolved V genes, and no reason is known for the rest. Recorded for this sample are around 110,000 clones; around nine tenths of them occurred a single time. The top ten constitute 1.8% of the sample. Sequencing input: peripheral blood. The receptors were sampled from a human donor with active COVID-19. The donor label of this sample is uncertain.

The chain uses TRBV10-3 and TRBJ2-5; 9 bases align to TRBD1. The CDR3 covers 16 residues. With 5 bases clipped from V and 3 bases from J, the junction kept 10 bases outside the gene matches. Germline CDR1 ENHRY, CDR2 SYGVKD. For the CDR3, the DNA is TGTGCCATCAGTTCAATATGGGGACAGGGTGAAGAGACCCAGTACTTC. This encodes CAISSIWGQGEETQYF.

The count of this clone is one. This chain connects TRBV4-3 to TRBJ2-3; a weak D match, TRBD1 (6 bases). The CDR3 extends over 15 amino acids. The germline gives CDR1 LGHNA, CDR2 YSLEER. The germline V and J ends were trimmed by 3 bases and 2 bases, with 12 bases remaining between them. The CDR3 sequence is CASSQDRADTDTQYF. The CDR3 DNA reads TGCGCCAGCAGCCAGGACAGAGCTGACACAGATACGCAGTATTTT.

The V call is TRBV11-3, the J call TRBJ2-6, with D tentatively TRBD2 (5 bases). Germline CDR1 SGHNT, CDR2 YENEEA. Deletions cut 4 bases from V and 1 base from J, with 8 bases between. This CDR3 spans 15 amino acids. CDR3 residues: CASSSGGSGANVLTF. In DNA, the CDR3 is TGTGCCAGCAGCTCTGGAGGTTCTGGGGCCAACGTCCTGACTTTC.

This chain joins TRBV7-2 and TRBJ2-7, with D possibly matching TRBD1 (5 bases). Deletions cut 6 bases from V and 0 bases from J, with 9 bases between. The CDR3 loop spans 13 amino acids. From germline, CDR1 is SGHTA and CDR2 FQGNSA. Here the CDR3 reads CASSVQDSYEQYF. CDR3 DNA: TGTGCCAGCAGTGTACAGGACTCCTACGAGCAGTACTTC.

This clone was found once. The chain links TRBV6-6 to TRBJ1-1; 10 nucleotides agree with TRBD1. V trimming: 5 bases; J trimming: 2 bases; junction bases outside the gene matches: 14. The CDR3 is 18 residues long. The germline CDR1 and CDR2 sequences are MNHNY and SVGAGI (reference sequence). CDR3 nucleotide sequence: TGTGCCAGCAGTCGGACCGGGACAGGGGCTGGACTTAACACTGAAGCTTTCTTT. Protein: CASSRTGTGAGLNTEAFF.

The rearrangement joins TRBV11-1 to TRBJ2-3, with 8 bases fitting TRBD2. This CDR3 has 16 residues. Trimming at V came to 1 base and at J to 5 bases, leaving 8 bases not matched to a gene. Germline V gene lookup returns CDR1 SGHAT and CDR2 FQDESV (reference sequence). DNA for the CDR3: TGTGCCAGCAGCTTAGGCGGGGGGCCTTCGGGAGATACGCAGTATTTT. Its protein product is CASSLGGGPSGDTQYF. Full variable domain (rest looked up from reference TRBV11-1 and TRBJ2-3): EAEVAQSPRYKITEKSQAVAFWCDPISGHATLYWYRQILGQGPELLVQFQDESVVDDSQLPKDRFSAERLKGVDSTLKIQPAELGDSAMYLCASSLGGGPSGDTQYFGPGTRLTVL.

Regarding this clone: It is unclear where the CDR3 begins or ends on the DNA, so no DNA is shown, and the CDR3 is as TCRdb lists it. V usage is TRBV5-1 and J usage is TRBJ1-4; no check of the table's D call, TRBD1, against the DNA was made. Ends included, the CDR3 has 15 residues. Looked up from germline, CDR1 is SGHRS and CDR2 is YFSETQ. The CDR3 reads CASSSSTGTPEKLFF.

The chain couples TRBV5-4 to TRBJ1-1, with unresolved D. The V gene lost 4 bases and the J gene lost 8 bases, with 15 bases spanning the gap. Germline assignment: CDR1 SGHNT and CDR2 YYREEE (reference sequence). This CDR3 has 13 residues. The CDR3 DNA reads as TGTGCCAGCAGCCCCCCCTTGGGCCGAGAAGCTTTCTTT. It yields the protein CASSPPLGREAFF.

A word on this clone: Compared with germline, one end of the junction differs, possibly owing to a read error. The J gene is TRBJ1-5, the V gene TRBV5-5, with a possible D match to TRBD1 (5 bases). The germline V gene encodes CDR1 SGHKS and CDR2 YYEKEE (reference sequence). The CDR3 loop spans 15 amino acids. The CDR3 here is CTSSFRGNSNQPQHF. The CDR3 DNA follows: TGTACCAGCAGCTTTAGGGGAAATAGCAATCAGCCCCAGCATTTT.

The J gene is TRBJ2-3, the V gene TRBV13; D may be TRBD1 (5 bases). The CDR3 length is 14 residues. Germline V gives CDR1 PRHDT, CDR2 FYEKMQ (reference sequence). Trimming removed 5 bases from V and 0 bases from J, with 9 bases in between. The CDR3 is CASSTQGSTDTQYF. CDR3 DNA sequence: TGTGCCAGCAGCACTCAGGGTAGCACAGATACGCAGTATTTT.

The CDR3 is CASSERDTTYEQYF. CDR3 nucleotides: TGTGCCAGCAGTGAACGGGACACTACCTACGAGCAGTACTTC. The chain employs TRBV25-1 and TRBJ2-7, with D possibly TRBD1 on 6 matching bases. Trimming removed 2 bases from V and 2 bases from J, with 10 bases in between. This CDR3 comprises 14 residues. Per germline, CDR1 MGHDK and CDR2 SYGVNS.

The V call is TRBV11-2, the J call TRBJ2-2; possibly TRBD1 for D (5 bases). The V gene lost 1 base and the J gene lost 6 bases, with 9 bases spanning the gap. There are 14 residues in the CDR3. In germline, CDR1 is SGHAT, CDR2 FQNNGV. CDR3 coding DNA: TGTGCCAGCAGCTTAGTCAGGGCGTCCGGGGAGCTGTTTTTT. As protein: CASSLVRASGELFF.

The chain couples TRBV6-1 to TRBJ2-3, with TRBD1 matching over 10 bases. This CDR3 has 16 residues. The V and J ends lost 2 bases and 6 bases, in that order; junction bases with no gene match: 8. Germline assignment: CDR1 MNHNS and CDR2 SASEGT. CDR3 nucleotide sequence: TGTGCCAGCAGTGAAAGCTGGGGACAGGGGTTCGATACGCAGTATTTT. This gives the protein CASSESWGQGFDTQYF.

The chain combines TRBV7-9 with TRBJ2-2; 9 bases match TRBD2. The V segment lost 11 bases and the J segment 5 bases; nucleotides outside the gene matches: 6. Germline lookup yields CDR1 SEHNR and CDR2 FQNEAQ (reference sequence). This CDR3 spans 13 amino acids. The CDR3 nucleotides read TGTGCCCCCAAAAGCGGGGGGACCGGGGAGCTGTTTTTT. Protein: CAPKSGGTGELFF.

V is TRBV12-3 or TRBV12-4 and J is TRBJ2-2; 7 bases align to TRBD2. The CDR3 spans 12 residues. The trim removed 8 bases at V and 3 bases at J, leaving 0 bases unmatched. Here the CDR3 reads CASAGDTGELFF. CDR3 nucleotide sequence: TGTGCCAGCGCGGGGGACACCGGGGAGCTGTTTTTT.

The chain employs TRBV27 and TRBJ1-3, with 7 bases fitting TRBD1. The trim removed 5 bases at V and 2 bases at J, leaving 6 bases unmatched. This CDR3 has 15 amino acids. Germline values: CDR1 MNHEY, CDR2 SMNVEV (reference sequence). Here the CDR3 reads CASSASTGPGNTIYF. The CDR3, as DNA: TGTGCCAGCAGTGCCTCGACAGGGCCTGGAAACACCATATATTTT.

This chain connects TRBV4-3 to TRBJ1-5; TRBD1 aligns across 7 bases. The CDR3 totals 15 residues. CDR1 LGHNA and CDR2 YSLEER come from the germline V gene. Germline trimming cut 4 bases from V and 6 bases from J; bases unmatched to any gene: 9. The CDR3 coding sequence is TGCGCCAGCAGCCCCCACGACAGGGTTAGTCAGCCCCAGCATTTT. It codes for CASSPHDRVSQPQHF.

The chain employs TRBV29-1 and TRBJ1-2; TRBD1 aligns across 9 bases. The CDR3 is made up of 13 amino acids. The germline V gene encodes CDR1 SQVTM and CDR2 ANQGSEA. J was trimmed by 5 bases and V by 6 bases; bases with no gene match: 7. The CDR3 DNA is TGCAGCGTACCGGGACAGGGAACTTATGGCTACACCTTC. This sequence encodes CSVPGQGTYGYTF.

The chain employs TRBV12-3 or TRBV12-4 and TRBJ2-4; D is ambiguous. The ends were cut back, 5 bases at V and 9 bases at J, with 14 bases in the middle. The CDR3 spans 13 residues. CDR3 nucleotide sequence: TGTGCCAGCAGTAGAGATGGTTACGGCATTCAGTACTTC. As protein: CASSRDGYGIQYF.

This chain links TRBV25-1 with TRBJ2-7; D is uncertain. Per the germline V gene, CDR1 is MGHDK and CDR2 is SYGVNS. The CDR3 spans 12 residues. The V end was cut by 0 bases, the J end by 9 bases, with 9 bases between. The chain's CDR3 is CASSEYRQGQYF. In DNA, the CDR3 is TGTGCCAGCAGTGAATACCGACAAGGGCAGTACTTC.

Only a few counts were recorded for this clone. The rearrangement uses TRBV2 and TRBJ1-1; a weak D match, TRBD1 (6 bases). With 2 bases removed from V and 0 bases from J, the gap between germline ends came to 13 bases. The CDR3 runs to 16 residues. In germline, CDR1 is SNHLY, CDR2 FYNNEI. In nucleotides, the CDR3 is TGTGCCAGCAGTGAACGGGACACACTCATGAACACTGAAGCTTTCTTT. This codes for CASSERDTLMNTEAFF.

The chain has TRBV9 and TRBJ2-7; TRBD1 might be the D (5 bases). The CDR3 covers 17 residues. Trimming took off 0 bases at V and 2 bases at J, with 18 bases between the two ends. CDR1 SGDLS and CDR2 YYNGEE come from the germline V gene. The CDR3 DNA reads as TGTGCCAGCAGCGTAGGGGCACAGGTTCCCGCTCCCTACGAGCAGTACTTC. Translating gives CASSVGAQVPAPYEQYF.